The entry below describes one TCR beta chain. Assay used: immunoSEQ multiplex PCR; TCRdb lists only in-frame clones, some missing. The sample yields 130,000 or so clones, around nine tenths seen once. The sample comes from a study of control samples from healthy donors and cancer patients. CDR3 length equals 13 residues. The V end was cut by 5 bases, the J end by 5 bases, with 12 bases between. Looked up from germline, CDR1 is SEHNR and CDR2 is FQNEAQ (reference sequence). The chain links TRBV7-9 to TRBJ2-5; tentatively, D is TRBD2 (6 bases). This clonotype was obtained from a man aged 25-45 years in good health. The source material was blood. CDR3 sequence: CASSRAGEETQYF. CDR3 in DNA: TGTGCCAGCAGCCGAGCGGGTGAGGAGACCCAGTACTTC.